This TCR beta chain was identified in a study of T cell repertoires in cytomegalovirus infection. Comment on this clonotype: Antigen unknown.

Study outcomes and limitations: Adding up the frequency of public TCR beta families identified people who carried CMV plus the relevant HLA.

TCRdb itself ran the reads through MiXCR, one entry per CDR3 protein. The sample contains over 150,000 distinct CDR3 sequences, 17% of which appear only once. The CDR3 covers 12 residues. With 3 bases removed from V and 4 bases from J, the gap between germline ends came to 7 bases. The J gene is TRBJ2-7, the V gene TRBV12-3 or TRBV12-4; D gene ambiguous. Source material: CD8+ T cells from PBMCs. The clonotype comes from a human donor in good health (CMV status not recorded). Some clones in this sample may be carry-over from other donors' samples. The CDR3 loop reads CASSFLGYEQYF. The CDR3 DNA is TGTGCCAGCAGTTTCCTCGGATACGAGCAGTACTTC.